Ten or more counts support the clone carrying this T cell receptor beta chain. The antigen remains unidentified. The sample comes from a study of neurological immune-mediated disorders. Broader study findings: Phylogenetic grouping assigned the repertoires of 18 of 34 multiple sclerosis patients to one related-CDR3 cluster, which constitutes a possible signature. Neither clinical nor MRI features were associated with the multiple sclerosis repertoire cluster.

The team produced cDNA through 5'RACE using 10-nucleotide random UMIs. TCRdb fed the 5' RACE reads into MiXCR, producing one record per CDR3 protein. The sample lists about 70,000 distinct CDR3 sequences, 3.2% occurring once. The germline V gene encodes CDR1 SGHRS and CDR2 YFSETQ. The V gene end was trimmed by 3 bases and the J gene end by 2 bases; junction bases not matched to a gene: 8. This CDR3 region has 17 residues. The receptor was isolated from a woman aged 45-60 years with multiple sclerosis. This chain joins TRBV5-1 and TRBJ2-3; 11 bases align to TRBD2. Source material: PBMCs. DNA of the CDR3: TGCGCCAGCAGCTCAACCGGGACTAGCGGACTCACAGATACGCAGTATTTT. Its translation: CASSSTGTSGLTDTQYF.